The 15 T cell receptor beta chains in this list originate from one sample, sequenced in a study of T cell responses to AZD1222 COVID-19 vaccine. The assay was immunoSEQ multiplex PCR, and TCRdb's table has in-frame clones only and misses some. The repertoire holds 100,000 or so clones, with about 85% as singletons. The specimen was peripheral blood, collected 28 days after the second AZD1222 dose. These receptors all stem from an adult who received the AZD1222 COVID-19 vaccine.

V is TRBV2 and J is TRBJ2-1; the match to TRBD2 covers 9 bases. The junction had 5 bases not matched to a gene; V was cut back by 4 bases and J by 4 bases. The length of the CDR3 is 15 residues. CDR1 and CDR2 from the germline V gene are SNHLY and FYNNEI. This CDR3 is CASSALAGTYNEQFF. For the CDR3, the DNA is TGTGCCAGCAGTGCCCTAGCGGGGACGTACAATGAGCAGTTCTTC. Drawing the rest from reference TRBV2 and TRBJ2-1, the complete variable domain is EPEVTQTPSHQVTQMGQEVILRCVPISNHLYFYWYRQILGQKVEFLVSFYNNEISEKSEIFDDQFSVERPDGSNFTLKIRSTKLEDSAMYFCASSALAGTYNEQFFGPGTRLTVL.

V and J are TRBV30 and TRBJ2-1; perhaps TRBD2 as D (6 bases). V was trimmed by 0 bases and J by 9 bases, leaving 15 bases between them. CDR3 size: 14 residues. Germline V gives CDR1 GTSNPN, CDR2 SVGIG (reference sequence). The CDR3 nucleotides are TGTGCCTGGAGTGTGTCGGGAGAATTGGTTGAGCAGTTCTTC. Residues: CAWSVSGELVEQFF.

The V gene is TRBV20-1, the J gene TRBJ1-2; TRBD1 might be the D (5 bases). Germline CDR1 DFQATT, CDR2 SNEGSKA (reference sequence). This CDR3 comprises 14 residues. V dropped 3 bases and J dropped 5 bases, with 16 bases sitting between them. CDR3: CSASPRVQIYGYTF. CDR3 DNA: TGCAGTGCTAGTCCCAGGGTGCAAATTTATGGCTACACCTTC.

The J gene is TRBJ2-1, the V gene TRBV9; 11 nucleotides line up with TRBD2. The CDR3 totals 16 residues. Germline V lookup: CDR1 SGDLS, CDR2 YYNGEE. The V segment lost 4 bases and the J segment 7 bases; nucleotides outside the gene matches: 10. The CDR3 loop reads CASSNAIIAGGNEQFF. The DNA of the CDR3 is TGTGCCAGCAGCAACGCGATTATAGCGGGAGGGAATGAGCAGTTCTTC. Variable domain in full (rest from reference TRBV9 and TRBJ2-1): DSGVTQTPKHLITATGQRVTLRCSPRSGDLSVYWYQQSLDQGLQFLIQYYNGEERAKGNILERFSAQQFPDLHSELNLSSLELGDSALYFCASSNAIIAGGNEQFFGPGTRLTVL.

The chain uses TRBV27 and TRBJ1-1; the D is unclear. V gave up 4 bases and J gave up 4 bases, with 7 bases separating them. The V gene's germline CDR1 is MNHEY and CDR2 SMNVEV (reference sequence). The CDR3 has 12 amino acids. DNA for the CDR3: TGTGCCAGCAGTTATCTGGGCACTGAAGCTTTCTTT. This translates into CASSYLGTEAFF.

This rearrangement joins TRBV27 to TRBJ1-2; 7 bases map to TRBD1. V was pared by 6 bases and J by 4 bases, with 5 bases of the junction left unmatched. Per the germline V gene, CDR1 is MNHEY and CDR2 is SMNVEV (reference sequence). The CDR3 totals 13 residues. In DNA form, the CDR3 reads TGTGCCAGCAGAACTACAGGGGCCTATGGCTACACCTTC. It codes for CASRTTGAYGYTF.

V and J are TRBV24-1 and TRBJ2-1, with a weak D call TRBD2 (5 bases). Per the germline V gene, CDR1 is KGHDR and CDR2 is SFDVKD. This CDR3 has 14 amino acids. V shed 8 bases and J shed 10 bases, with 20 bases lying between them. CDR3 sequence: CATNEVGGSVEQFF. CDR3 nucleotide sequence: TGTGCCACCAATGAGGTGGGTGGGAGCGTCGAGCAGTTCTTC.

The J gene is TRBJ2-5, the V gene TRBV5-1; D is perhaps TRBD2 (5 bases). Germline V gene data show CDR1 as SGHRS and CDR2 as YFSETQ. The CDR3 sequence is 13 residues long. Trimming removed 6 bases from V and 5 bases from J, with 14 bases in between. CDR3 bases: TGCGCCAGCAATCTGGGCGGGTCGGAGACCCAGTACTTC. Its translation is CASNLGGSETQYF.

The chain links TRBV2 to TRBJ2-7; TRBD1 aligns across 9 bases. The CDR3 is 14 residues long. The ends lost 6 bases at V and 3 bases at J; junction bases unmatched: 6. The germline gives CDR1 SNHLY, CDR2 FYNNEI. CDR3 sequence: CASRVGQGRYEQYF. The CDR3 DNA sequence: TGTGCCAGCAGAGTCGGACAGGGGCGCTACGAGCAGTACTTC.

The chain recombines TRBV10-3 with TRBJ2-7; tentatively, D is TRBD1 or TRBD2 (5 bases each). The V end lost 0 bases, the J end lost 2 bases, and 11 bases lay between the germline ends. CDR1 and CDR2 (germline): ENHRY, SYGVKD. The CDR3 length is 15 residues. The CDR3 reads CAISESRGKAYEQYF. The CDR3 nucleotides are TGTGCCATCAGTGAGTCGAGGGGCAAGGCCTACGAGCAGTACTTC.

The chain combines TRBV5-1 with TRBJ2-1; D unclear. Germline loops: CDR1 SGHRS, CDR2 YFSETQ. The V gene lost 3 bases and the J gene lost 5 bases, with 15 bases spanning the gap. CDR3 length equals 15 residues. This CDR3 reads CASSSIQALDNEQFF. The CDR3 DNA sequence: TGCGCCAGCAGCTCGATTCAGGCGCTCGACAATGAGCAGTTCTTC.

This chain joins TRBV27 and TRBJ2-7; D not certain. This CDR3 comprises 14 residues. Germline loops: CDR1 MNHEY, CDR2 SMNVEV (reference sequence). V shed 2 bases and J shed 3 bases, with 11 bases lying between them. CDR3 region: CASSLRSLLYEQYF. For the CDR3, the DNA is TGTGCCAGCAGTTTACGTTCGCTGCTCTACGAGCAGTACTTC.

V and J are TRBV19 and TRBJ2-7; 11 bases agree with TRBD2. CDR1 is LNHDA, CDR2 SQIVND, per germline (reference sequence). The CDR3 contains 16 residues. Losses at the gene ends were 2 bases for V and 3 bases for J; bases not matched to a gene: 6. This CDR3 reads CASSISLTSGNYEQYF. CDR3 DNA: TGTGCCAGTAGTATAAGCCTGACTAGCGGGAACTACGAGCAGTACTTC. Combining the CDR3 with reference TRBV19 and TRBJ2-7 gives the whole variable domain DGGITQSPKYLFRKEGQNVTLSCEQNLNHDAMYWYRQDPGQGLRLIYYSQIVNDFQKGDIAEGYSVSREKKESFPLTVTSAQKNPTAFYLCASSISLTSGNYEQYFGPGTRLTVT.

The rearrangement links TRBV12-5 to TRBJ2-2; maybe TRBD2 (7 bases). CDR3 length: 16 amino acids. V gave up 3 bases and J gave up 2 bases, with 13 bases separating them. From germline, CDR1 is LGHNT and CDR2 FRNRAP. CDR3 in DNA: TGTGCTAGTGGTTTCTCGGGGGGCTTCAACACCGGGGAGCTGTTTTTT. Its protein is CASGFSGGFNTGELFF.

The chain links TRBV3-1 (or the pseudogene TRBV3-2) to TRBJ1-6, with a possible D match to TRBD1 (6 bases). Trimming stripped 6 bases from V and 5 bases from J, with 11 bases between. This CDR3 is 14 amino acids long. CDR1 is LGHDT and CDR2 is YNNKEL in the germline V gene (reference sequence). The CDR3, as DNA: TGTGCCAGCAGATGGGCAGGGGATAATTCACCCCTCCACTTT. The encoded protein is CASRWAGDNSPLHF.